This TCR beta chain is drawn from a study of identical twins. The study's findings and limits: Twin-shared out-of-frame alpha sequences were enriched for low generation probability. Excess sharing by twins proved weaker in beta out-of-frame sequences. These conclusions were based on statistical analysis (cross-sectional, not following the same donors).

The ends were cut back, 3 bases at V and 2 bases at J, with 9 bases in the middle. Germline V gene lookup returns CDR1 MDHEN and CDR2 SYDVKM. CDR3 length equals 14 residues. MiXCR, run by TCRdb on the 5' RACE reads, gives a single entry per CDR3 protein. This sample yields 450,000 to 600,000 distinct CDR3 sequences, of which about 20% are seen a single time; approximately 0.48% belongs to the top ten. This clonotype was counted a few times. What it binds is not known. The same sample was also used in a study of yellow fever vaccine responses in identical twins.

The TCR comes from a woman under 30 in good health. The chain carries TRBV28 and TRBJ2-3; D remains unclear. Sample: CD4+ T cells sorted from blood. Here the CDR3 reads CASSFVRFTDTQYF. CDR3 in DNA: TGTGCCAGCAGTTTTGTCAGGTTCACAGATACGCAGTATTTT.